The clone carrying this T cell receptor (beta chain) was counted a few times. The antigen is not known. This CDR3 comprises 15 residues. Trimming removed 1 base from V and 5 bases from J, with 14 bases in between. Germline V lookup: CDR1 MNHEY, CDR2 SVGAGI. The sample belongs to a study of T-cell reconstitution after alpha-beta-depleted transplantation in children. Unique molecular identifiers were incorporated during preparation of the TCRbeta library. TCRdb re-called the PCR reads with MiXCR, one entry per CDR3 protein. The sample includes under 250,000 distinct CDR3 sequences, 6.6% of them seen just once. General study points: Newly produced T cells mostly provided counts and TCRbeta diversity after one year, as hyperexpanded clones declined. Surviving recipient T cells and intrathymic progenitors accounted for some patients' high TCRbeta diversity at day 60. Where alpha-beta T cells came from about two months after transplant was reportedly several hundred expanded graft clones.

V and J are TRBV6-5 and TRBJ2-5; a possible D gene is TRBD2 (6 bases). The specimen was PBMCs, collected before TCRalphabeta/CD19-depleted stem cell transplant. The TCR originated in a boy aged 2 to 10 with acute lymphoblastic leukemia, due to receive a stem cell transplant. CDR3 loop: CASSYWRAVGETQYF. The DNA for the CDR3 is TGTGCCAGCAGTTACTGGAGGGCCGTTGGGGAGACCCAGTACTTC.